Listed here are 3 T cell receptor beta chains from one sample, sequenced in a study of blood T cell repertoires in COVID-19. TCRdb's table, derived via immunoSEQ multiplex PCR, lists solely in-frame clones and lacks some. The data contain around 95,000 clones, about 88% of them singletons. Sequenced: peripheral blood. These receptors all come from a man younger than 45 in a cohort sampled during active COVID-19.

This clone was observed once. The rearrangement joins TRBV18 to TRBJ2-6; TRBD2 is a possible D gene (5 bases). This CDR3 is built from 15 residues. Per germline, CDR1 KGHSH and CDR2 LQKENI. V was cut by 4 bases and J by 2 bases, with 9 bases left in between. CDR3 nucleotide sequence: TGTGCCAGCTCACAGGAAGCGGCTGGGGCCAACGTCCTGACTTTC. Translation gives CASSQEAAGANVLTF.

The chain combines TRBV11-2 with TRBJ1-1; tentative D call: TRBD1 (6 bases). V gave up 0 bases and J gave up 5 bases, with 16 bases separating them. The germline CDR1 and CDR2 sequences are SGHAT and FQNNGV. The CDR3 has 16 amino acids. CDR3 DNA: TGTGCCAGCAGCTTAGATTCTAGCAGGGGTGGGACTGAAGCTTTCTTT. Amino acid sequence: CASSLDSSRGGTEAFF.

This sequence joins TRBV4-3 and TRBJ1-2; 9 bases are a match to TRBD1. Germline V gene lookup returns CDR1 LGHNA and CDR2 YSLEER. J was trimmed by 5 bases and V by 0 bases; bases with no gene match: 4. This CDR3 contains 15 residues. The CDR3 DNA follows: TGCGCCAGCAGCCAAGATCATGGGACAGGGTATGGCTACACCTTC. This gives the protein CASSQDHGTGYGYTF.